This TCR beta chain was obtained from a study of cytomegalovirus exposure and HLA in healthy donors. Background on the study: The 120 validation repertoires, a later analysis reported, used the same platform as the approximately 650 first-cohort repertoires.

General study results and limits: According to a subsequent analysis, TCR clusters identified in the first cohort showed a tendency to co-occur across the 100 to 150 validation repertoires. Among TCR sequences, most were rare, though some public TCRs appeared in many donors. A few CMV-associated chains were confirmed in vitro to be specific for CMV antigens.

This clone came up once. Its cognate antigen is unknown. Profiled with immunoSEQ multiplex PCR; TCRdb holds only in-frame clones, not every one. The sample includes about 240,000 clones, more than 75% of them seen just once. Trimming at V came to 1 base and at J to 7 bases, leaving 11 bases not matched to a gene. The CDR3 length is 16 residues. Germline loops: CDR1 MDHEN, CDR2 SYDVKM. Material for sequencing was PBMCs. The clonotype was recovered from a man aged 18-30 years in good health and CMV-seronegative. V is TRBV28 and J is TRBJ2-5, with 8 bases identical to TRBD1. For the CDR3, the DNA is TGTGCCAGCAGTTTATTTGGACAGGGAGCGGGTGGGACCCAGTACTTC. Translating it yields CASSLFGQGAGGTQYF.